This T cell receptor (beta chain) was captured in a study of blood T cell repertoires in COVID-19. On the study more broadly: From T cells, B-cell-depleted T cells, or PBMCs came the material, which was cDNA or gDNA.

Trimming cost V 0 bases and J 7 bases, with 10 bases left between them. This CDR3 has 13 residues. CDR1 SGDLS and CDR2 YYNGEE come from the germline V gene. Method: immunoSEQ multiplex PCR; TCRdb's copy keeps in-frame clones and lacks some. This table has 100,000 to 150,000 clones, roughly three quarters appearing once. Specimen: peripheral blood. The chain is built from TRBV9 and TRBJ1-2, with D possibly matching TRBD1 (5 bases). This TCR was recovered from a woman between 65 and 79 years old with acute or convalescent COVID-19. The CDR3 nucleotides read TGTGCCAGCAGCGTAGGAGAAGGGGTTGGCTACACCTTC. This encodes CASSVGEGVGYTF.